Each of the 28 T cell receptor beta chains below was sequenced from the same sample in a study of early T cells in non-severe SARS-CoV-2 infection. MiXCR, run by TCRdb on the 5' RACE reads, gives a single entry per CDR3 protein. The sample contains approximately 58,000 distinct CDR3 sequences, around 12% of which appear only once. The sample was whole blood, taken at baseline. The receptors were gathered from an adult who was a healthcare worker with PCR-confirmed SARS-CoV-2 infection or an uninfected control (not recorded which).

The chain recombines TRBV7-3 with TRBJ2-2; D remains unclear. Germline CDR1 and CDR2: SGHTA and FQGTGA. This CDR3 region has 14 residues. V lost 4 bases, J lost 6 bases, and 12 bases lay in between. The CDR3 protein is CASSSGPLAGELFF. In nucleotides, the CDR3 is TGTGCCAGCAGCTCAGGACCACTCGCCGGGGAGCTGTTTTTT.

This clonotype was counted many times. This chain joins TRBV28 and TRBJ2-1, with 12 bases identical to TRBD2. The V and J ends lost 5 bases and 3 bases, in that order; junction bases with no gene match: 8. The CDR3 consists of 17 residues. Germline V gene sequence: CDR1 MDHEN, CDR2 SYDVKM. The CDR3 DNA is TGTGCCAGCAGTCCCCGACTAGCGGGAGTGAGCTACAATGAGCAGTTCTTC. Amino acid sequence: CASSPRLAGVSYNEQFF.

This clonotype has a handful of counts. The CDR3 DNA reads TGTGCCAGCAGCCAAGATTTTGCCGGTGGGGCCAAAAACATTCAGTACTTC. Its translation: CASSQDFAGGAKNIQYF. This sequence joins TRBV4-2 and TRBJ2-4; D ambiguous. Trimming cost V 0 bases and J 1 base, with 13 bases left between them. The CDR3 runs 17 residues. The V gene's germline CDR1 is LGHNA and CDR2 YNFKEQ.

This clonotype has at least ten counts. The genes are TRBV18 and TRBJ2-2; weak D call: TRBD1 (5 bases). The V end lost 6 bases, the J end lost 10 bases, and 9 bases lay between the germline ends. CDR1 and CDR2 (germline): KGHSH, LQKENI. The CDR3 is 11 residues long. The CDR3 spells CASSQQEELFF. Written as DNA, the CDR3 is TGTGCCAGCTCCCAACAGGAGGAGCTGTTTTTT.

This clonotype was picked up many times. V gene TRBV28 combines with J gene TRBJ2-7; 7 positions match TRBD1. The trim removed 3 bases at V and 6 bases at J, leaving 11 bases unmatched. Germline V gives CDR1 MDHEN, CDR2 SYDVKM. This CDR3 is 15 amino acids long. The CDR3 sequence is CASSFRRQGPPEQYF. In DNA form, the CDR3 reads TGTGCCAGCAGTTTCCGTCGACAGGGCCCTCCCGAGCAGTACTTC. Filled out from reference TRBV28 and TRBJ2-7, the complete variable domain reads DVKVTQSSRYLVKRTGEKVFLECVQDMDHENMFWYRQDPGLGLRLIYFSYDVKMKEKGDIPEGYSVSREKKERFSLILESASTNQTSMYLCASSFRRQGPPEQYFGPGTRLTVT.

This clonotype was seen a few times. The rearrangement joins TRBV19 to TRBJ2-2; 10 bases are shared with TRBD1. CDR1 and CDR2 from the germline V gene are LNHDA and SQIVND (reference sequence). Germline trimming cut 8 bases from V and 7 bases from J; bases unmatched to any gene: 7. CDR3 size: 14 residues. The CDR3 DNA reads as TGTGCCAGTGAGGACAGGGGGTGGGTCGGGGAGCTGTTTTTT. Its protein is CASEDRGWVGELFF.

Only a few counts were recorded for this clonotype. This chain uses TRBV7-2 with TRBJ2-1; 9 nucleotides agree with TRBD2. The CDR3 contains 15 residues. V trimming: 2 bases; J trimming: 9 bases; junction bases outside the gene matches: 8. Germline assignment: CDR1 SGHTA and CDR2 FQGNSA. CDR3 nucleotides: TGTGCCAGCAGCTTAAGGGTAGCGGGAGCTTCTGAGCAGTTCTTC. It yields the protein CASSLRVAGASEQFF.

This chain connects TRBV20-1 to TRBJ2-7; TRBD2 might be the D (5 bases). Trimming shortened V by 7 bases and J by 0 bases, and 10 bases separated the two germline ends. The length of the CDR3 is 12 residues. The germline V gene has CDR1 DFQATT and CDR2 SNEGSKA (reference sequence). The DNA of the CDR3 is TGCAGTGTCCCGGGGAACTCCTACGAGCAGTACTTC. The encoded protein is CSVPGNSYEQYF.

This clonotype was detected a few times. V usage is TRBV28 and J usage is TRBJ1-2, with D possibly being TRBD1 (5 bases). Per the germline V gene, CDR1 is MDHEN and CDR2 is SYDVKM. Trimming stripped 4 bases from V and 7 bases from J, with 13 bases between. CDR3 length: 13 residues. CDR3: CASSSGASRGYTF. In DNA, the CDR3 is TGTGCCAGCAGTTCCGGGGCTTCACGTGGCTACACCTTC.

This clonotype was seen at least ten times. The V call is TRBV13, the J call TRBJ2-7, with 7 bases identical to TRBD1. Germline CDR1 is PRHDT and CDR2 is FYEKMQ (reference sequence). This CDR3 is built from 14 residues. V was clipped by 7 bases and J by 2 bases; unmatched bases: 8. The CDR3 nucleotides are TGTGCCAGCACCATCGGGGACAGAACCTACGAGCAGTACTTC. The encoded protein is CASTIGDRTYEQYF.

This clonotype was seen only a few times. The genes are TRBV2 and TRBJ2-1; D is undetermined. CDR1 is SNHLY and CDR2 is FYNNEI in the germline V gene. The CDR3 runs to 12 residues. The V end lost 6 bases, the J end lost 6 bases, and 9 bases lay between the germline ends. The CDR3 protein is CASRRVGNEQFF. CDR3 in DNA: TGTGCCAGCAGAAGGGTTGGCAATGAGCAGTTCTTC.

At least ten counts were recorded for this clonotype. The rearrangement links TRBV7-6 to TRBJ2-3; no reliable D call. Trimming removed 5 bases from V and 0 bases from J, with 12 bases in between. Per the germline V gene, CDR1 is SGHVS and CDR2 is FNYEAQ. The CDR3 runs to 15 residues. CDR3 in DNA: TGTGCCAGCAGCCCCTCGACGACTAGCACAGATACGCAGTATTTT. It encodes CASSPSTTSTDTQYF.

This clonotype was counted a single time. The rearrangement links TRBV28 to TRBJ2-3; 7 bases fit TRBD1. The V and J ends lost 8 bases and 3 bases, in that order; junction bases with no gene match: 8. CDR1 is MDHEN, CDR2 SYDVKM, per germline. The CDR3 loop spans 14 amino acids. The DNA for the CDR3 is TGTGCCAGCGCCCAGGGGACAGAGACAGATACGCAGTATTTT. Protein product: CASAQGTETDTQYF. The entire variable domain, with the rest obtained from reference TRBV28 and TRBJ2-3, is as follows: DVKVTQSSRYLVKRTGEKVFLECVQDMDHENMFWYRQDPGLGLRLIYFSYDVKMKEKGDIPEGYSVSREKKERFSLILESASTNQTSMYLCASAQGTETDTQYFGPGTRLTVL.

J is TRBJ2-5 and V is TRBV7-9, with D possibly TRBD2 on 6 matching bases. The CDR3 length is 15 residues. Germline CDR1 is SEHNR and CDR2 is FQNEAQ (reference sequence). V dropped 5 bases and J dropped 4 bases, with 17 bases sitting between them. The DNA for the CDR3 is TGTGCCAGCAGCCACGGGACTCACAGAGCAGAGACCCAGTACTTC. This translates into CASSHGTHRAETQYF.

This clonotype showed up many times. This sequence joins TRBV7-9 and TRBJ1-4; D not certain. The CDR3 sequence is 15 residues long. Germline CDR1 reads SEHNR; CDR2 reads FQNEAQ (reference sequence). Trimming left V 4 bases short and J 2 bases short, with 11 bases between. CDR3 protein: CASSSFVGTNEKLFF. In DNA form, the CDR3 reads TGTGCCAGCAGCTCCTTTGTGGGCACTAATGAAAAACTGTTTTTT.

This clonotype was found many times. V usage is TRBV4-3 and J usage is TRBJ2-1; the match to TRBD2 covers 8 bases. This CDR3 comprises 15 residues. Germline CDR1 reads LGHNA; CDR2 reads YSLEER. J lost 7 bases, V lost 1 base, and 6 bases had no gene match. CDR3 nucleotides: TGCGCCAGCAGCCAAGGTTACCTAGCGGGTAATGAGCAGTTCTTC. Translation gives CASSQGYLAGNEQFF.

This chain links TRBV9 with TRBJ2-3; 8 positions agree with TRBD1. The J segment lost 0 bases and the V segment lost 4 bases, leaving 10 bases of the junction unmatched. The CDR3 consists of 17 residues. CDR1 and CDR2 (germline): SGDLS, YYNGEE. The CDR3 region has the DNA TGTGCCAGCAGCCCCCAAGGGACAGGAACTAGCACAGATACGCAGTATTTT. Its translation is CASSPQGTGTSTDTQYF. Together with reference TRBV9 and TRBJ2-3, the CDR3 gives the full variable domain: DSGVTQTPKHLITATGQRVTLRCSPRSGDLSVYWYQQSLDQGLQFLIQYYNGEERAKGNILERFSAQQFPDLHSELNLSSLELGDSALYFCASSPQGTGTSTDTQYFGPGTRLTVL.

This clonotype was seen many times. V is TRBV27 and J is TRBJ2-3; 7 bases are a match to TRBD2. V gave up 4 bases and J gave up 5 bases; unmatched junction bases: 9. This CDR3 is built from 15 residues. From germline, CDR1 is MNHEY and CDR2 SMNVEV (reference sequence). In DNA form, the CDR3 reads TGTGCCAGCAGTTCCTTTGGGGGAGGGCGAGATACGCAGTATTTT. It is translated as CASSSFGGGRDTQYF.

This clonotype has a count of ten or more. The chain uses TRBV19 and TRBJ2-7; D unresolved. The germline V gene encodes CDR1 LNHDA and CDR2 SQIVND (reference sequence). V was shortened by 7 bases and J by 4 bases, with 11 bases between the two germline ends. The CDR3 contains 12 residues. CDR3 nucleotide sequence: TGTGCCAGTACCGGTCAAGGGTACGAGCAGTACTTC. The encoded protein is CASTGQGYEQYF.

The chain links TRBV5-1 to TRBJ1-5; D unclear. This CDR3 is 14 amino acids long. Per germline, CDR1 SGHRS and CDR2 YFSETQ. Trimming cost V 4 bases and J 6 bases, with 14 bases left between them. This CDR3 reads CASSRAPSGQPQHF. The CDR3 nucleotides are TGCGCCAGCAGCAGGGCCCCGTCGGGTCAGCCCCAGCATTTT.

The rearrangement uses TRBV24-1 and TRBJ2-7; maybe TRBD1 (6 bases). The CDR3 spans 18 residues. Trimming stripped 4 bases from V and 3 bases from J, with 24 bases between. From germline, CDR1 is KGHDR and CDR2 SFDVKD. The CDR3 sequence: CATSDRYRNRVKHYEQYF. CDR3 nucleotides: TGTGCCACCAGTGACCGTTACAGGAACAGGGTGAAACACTACGAGCAGTACTTC.

By proportion, this clonotype is medium-sized (0.01 to 0.1%). The genes are TRBV7-9 and TRBJ2-7; no clear D gene. The ends were cut back, 6 bases at V and 4 bases at J, with 13 bases in the middle. Germline loops: CDR1 SEHNR, CDR2 FQNEAQ (reference sequence). The CDR3 loop spans 13 amino acids. The CDR3: CASREGLEYEQYF. CDR3 DNA sequence: TGTGCCAGCAGGGAAGGGTTGGAGTACGAGCAGTACTTC.

The chain combines TRBV7-2 with TRBJ2-2; D ambiguous. V was clipped by 5 bases and J by 1 base, with 14 bases between them. Per germline, CDR1 SGHTA and CDR2 FQGNSA. This CDR3 comprises 16 residues. The CDR3 region has the DNA TGTGCCAGCAGCGCGACTGTAAACCTGAACACCGGGGAGCTGTTTTTT. Residues: CASSATVNLNTGELFF.

V gene TRBV20-1 combines with J gene TRBJ2-3; no firm D call. Germline lookup yields CDR1 DFQATT and CDR2 SNEGSKA (reference sequence). The CDR3 length is 13 residues. V lost 3 bases, J lost 0 bases, and 7 bases lay in between. CDR3 protein: CSASQSSTDTQYF. CDR3 bases: TGCAGTGCTAGCCAGAGTAGCACAGATACGCAGTATTTT.

This clonotype was seen more than once but under ten times. The rearrangement links TRBV19 to TRBJ2-7; D is ambiguous. The ends were cut back, 11 bases at V and 9 bases at J, with 11 bases in the middle. The CDR3 extends over 9 amino acids. The V gene's germline CDR1 is LNHDA and CDR2 SQIVND (reference sequence). CDR3 sequence: CADDRGQYF. DNA for the CDR3: TGTGCCGATGATCGTGGGCAGTACTTC.

In nucleotides, the CDR3 is TGTGCCAGCAGCTTAGAAGGGACAGGGAACACCGGGGAGCTGTTTTTT. Amino acid sequence: CASSLEGTGNTGELFF. The rearrangement links TRBV7-6 to TRBJ2-2, with 8 bases aligning to TRBD1. V gave up 1 base and J gave up 1 base; unmatched junction bases: 2. The V gene's germline CDR1 is SGHVS and CDR2 FNYEAQ. The CDR3 contains 16 residues.

This clonotype was counted between two and nine times. V and J are TRBV27 and TRBJ1-4, with TRBD1 as a possible D gene (5 bases). Trimming left V 11 bases short and J 5 bases short, with 12 bases between. The CDR3 is 12 residues long. Per the germline V gene, CDR1 is MNHEY and CDR2 is SMNVEV (reference sequence). In DNA, the CDR3 is TGTGCCCGGGGACGGCTCAATGAAAAACTGTTTTTT. Encoded protein: CARGRLNEKLFF.

The chain uses TRBV19 and TRBJ1-4; weak D call: TRBD1 (6 bases). CDR3 length equals 16 residues. CDR1 and CDR2 (germline): LNHDA, SQIVND (reference sequence). Trimming left V 7 bases short and J 0 bases short, with 15 bases between. The CDR3 spells CASTEYRDATNEKLFF. CDR3 sequence (DNA): TGTGCCAGTACTGAATACAGGGATGCAACTAATGAAAAACTGTTTTTT. Combining the CDR3 with reference TRBV19 and TRBJ1-4 gives the whole variable domain DGGITQSPKYLFRKEGQNVTLSCEQNLNHDAMYWYRQDPGQGLRLIYYSQIVNDFQKGDIAEGYSVSREKKESFPLTVTSAQKNPTAFYLCASTEYRDATNEKLFFGSGTQLSVL.